This T cell receptor (beta chain) was retrieved from a study of blood T cell repertoires in COVID-19. TCRdb's copy holds only in-frame clones and misses some; the assay was immunoSEQ multiplex PCR. This table holds approximately 140,000 clones, just over 85% found once. Sequencing used peripheral blood. This TCR came from a woman between 55 and 75 years old with acute or convalescent COVID-19.

The DNA for the CDR3 is TGTGCCAGCAGCTTGGTCGGACTAGCGTACAATGAGCAGTTCTTC. The encoded protein is CASSLVGLAYNEQFF. The genes are TRBV5-4 and TRBJ2-1; 9 bases align to TRBD2. CDR3 length: 15 residues. V was pared by 0 bases and J by 4 bases, with 2 bases of the junction left unmatched. Germline V gene sequence: CDR1 SGHNT, CDR2 YYREEE (reference sequence). Combining the CDR3 with reference TRBV5-4 and TRBJ2-1 gives the whole variable domain ETGVTQSPTHLIKTRGQQVTLRCSSQSGHNTVSWYQQALGQGPQFIFQYYREEENGRGNFPPRFSGLQFPNYSSELNVNALELDDSALYLCASSLVGLAYNEQFFGPGTRLTVL.